This TCR beta chain was documented in a study of lymphopenia after photon versus proton radiotherapy. Overall study results and limits: Post-nadir diversity loss with photons came from oligoclonal expansion, particularly CD8+ Temra cells. In patients who died, overall survival fell as post-nadir TCR diversity dropped more. Only patients who died were analyzed for survival; proton advantage is unproven.

TCRdb keeps only in-frame clones here, not all; method: immunoSEQ multiplex PCR. The data hold 77,000 or so clones, with more than 70% observed a single time. In regard to this clone: Its target is unknown.

Germline V gives CDR1 GTSNPN, CDR2 SVGIG (reference sequence). V lost 2 bases and J lost 2, with 16 bases in between. The CDR3 length is 16 residues. V gene TRBV30 combines with J gene TRBJ2-1; the D gene is possibly TRBD2 (5 bases). The sequence derives from a man in his 60s with pancreatic cancer. The source was peripheral blood, collected from a patient treated with proton-based radiotherapy. Here the CDR3 DNA reads TGTGCCTGGAGTTATTGGGTCTCCGGGACCTACAATGAGCAGTTCTTC. Amino acid sequence: CAWSYWVSGTYNEQFF.